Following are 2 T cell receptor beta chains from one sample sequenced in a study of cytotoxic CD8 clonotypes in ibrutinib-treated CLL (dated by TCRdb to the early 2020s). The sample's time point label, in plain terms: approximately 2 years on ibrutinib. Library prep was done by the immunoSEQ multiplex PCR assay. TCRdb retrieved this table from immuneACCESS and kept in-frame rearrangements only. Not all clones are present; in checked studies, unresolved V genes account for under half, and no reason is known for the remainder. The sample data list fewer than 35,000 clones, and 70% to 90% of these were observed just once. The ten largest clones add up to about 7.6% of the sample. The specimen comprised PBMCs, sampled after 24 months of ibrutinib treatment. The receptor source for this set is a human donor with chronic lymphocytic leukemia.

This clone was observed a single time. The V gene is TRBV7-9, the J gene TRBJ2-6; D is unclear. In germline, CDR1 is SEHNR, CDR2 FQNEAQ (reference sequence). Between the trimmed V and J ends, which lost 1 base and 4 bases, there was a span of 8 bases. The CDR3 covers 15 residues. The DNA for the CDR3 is TGTGCCAGCAGCTTAGTCGGTGGAGGGGCCAACGTCCTGACTTTC. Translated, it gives CASSLVGGGANVLTF.

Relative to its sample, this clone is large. The CDR3 sequence is CATSRDVGGVNEKLFF. CDR3 bases: TGTGCCACCAGCAGAGATGTGGGAGGCGTAAATGAAAAACTGTTTTTT. The chain recombines TRBV15 with TRBJ1-4, with D unclear. The CDR3 totals 16 residues. The germline gives CDR1 LNHNV, CDR2 YYDKDF (reference sequence). Trimming shortened V by 0 bases and J by 5 bases, and 13 bases separated the two germline ends.